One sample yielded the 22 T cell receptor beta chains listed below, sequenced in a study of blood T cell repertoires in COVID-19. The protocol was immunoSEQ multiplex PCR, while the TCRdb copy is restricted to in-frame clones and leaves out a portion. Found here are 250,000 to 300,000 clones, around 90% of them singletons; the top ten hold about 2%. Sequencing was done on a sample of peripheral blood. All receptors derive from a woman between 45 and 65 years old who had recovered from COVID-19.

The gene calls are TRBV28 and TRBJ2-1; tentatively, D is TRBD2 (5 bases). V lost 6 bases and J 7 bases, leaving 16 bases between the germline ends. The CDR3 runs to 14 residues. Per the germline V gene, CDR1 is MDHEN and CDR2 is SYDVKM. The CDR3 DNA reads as TGTGCCAGCAGCTCAATCCATAGCGATAATGAGCAGTTCTTC. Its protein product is CASSSIHSDNEQFF.

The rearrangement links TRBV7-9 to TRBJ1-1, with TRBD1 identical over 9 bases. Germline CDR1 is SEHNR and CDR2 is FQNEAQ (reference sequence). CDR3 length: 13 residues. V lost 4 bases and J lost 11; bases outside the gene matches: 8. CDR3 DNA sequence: TGTGCCAGCAGCTATCAAAGTGGGACAGGGGCTTTCTTT. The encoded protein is CASSYQSGTGAFF. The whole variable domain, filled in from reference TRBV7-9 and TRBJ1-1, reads DTGVSQNPRHKITKRGQNVTFRCDPISEHNRLYWYRQTLGQGPEFLTYFQNEAQLEKSRLLSDRFSAERPKGSFSTLEIQRTEQGDSAMYLCASSYQSGTGAFFGQGTRLTVV.

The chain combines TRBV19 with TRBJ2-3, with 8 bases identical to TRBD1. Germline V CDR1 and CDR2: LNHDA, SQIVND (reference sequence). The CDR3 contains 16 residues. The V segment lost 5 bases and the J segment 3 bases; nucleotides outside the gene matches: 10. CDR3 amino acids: CASSPWTGMGTDTQYF. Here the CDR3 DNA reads TGTGCCAGTAGTCCGTGGACAGGGATGGGGACAGATACGCAGTATTTT.

As DNA, the CDR3 is TGTGCCAGCAGCTTAGGCCTCGGGACAGGGGTGTATGGCTACACCTTC. It is translated as CASSLGLGTGVYGYTF. The V gene is TRBV13, the J gene TRBJ1-2; 10 bases agree with TRBD1. Germline assignment: CDR1 PRHDT and CDR2 FYEKMQ (reference sequence). V dropped 0 bases and J dropped 5; count of bases not matched to a gene: 6. The CDR3 covers 16 residues.

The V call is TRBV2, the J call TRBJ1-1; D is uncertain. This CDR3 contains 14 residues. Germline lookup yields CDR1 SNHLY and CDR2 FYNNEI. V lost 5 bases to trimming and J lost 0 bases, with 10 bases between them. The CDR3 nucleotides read TGTGCCAGCAGTTTCCGGGTCTTGAACACTGAAGCTTTCTTT. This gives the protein CASSFRVLNTEAFF.

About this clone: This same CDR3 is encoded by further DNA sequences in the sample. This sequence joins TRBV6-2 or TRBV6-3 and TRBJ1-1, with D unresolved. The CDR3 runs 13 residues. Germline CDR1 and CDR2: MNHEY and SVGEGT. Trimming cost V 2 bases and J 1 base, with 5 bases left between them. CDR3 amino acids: CASSYGGNTEAFF. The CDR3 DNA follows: TGTGCCAGCAGTTACGGCGGGAACACTGAAGCTTTCTTT.

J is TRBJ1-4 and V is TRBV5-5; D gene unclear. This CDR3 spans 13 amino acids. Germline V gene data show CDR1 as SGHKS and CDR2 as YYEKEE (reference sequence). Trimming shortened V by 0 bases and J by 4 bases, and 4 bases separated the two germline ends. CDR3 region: CASSLVRNEKLFF. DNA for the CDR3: TGTGCCAGCAGCTTGGTCCGTAATGAAAAACTGTTTTTT.

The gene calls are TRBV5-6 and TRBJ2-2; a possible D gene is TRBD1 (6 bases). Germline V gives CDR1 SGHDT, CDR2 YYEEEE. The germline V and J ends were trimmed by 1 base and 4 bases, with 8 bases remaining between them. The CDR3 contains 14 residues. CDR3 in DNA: TGTGCCAGCAGCTTGCCAGGGGTCACCGGGGAGCTGTTTTTT. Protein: CASSLPGVTGELFF. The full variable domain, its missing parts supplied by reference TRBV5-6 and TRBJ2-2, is DAGVTQSPTHLIKTRGQQVTLRCSPKSGHDTVSWYQQALGQGPQFIFQYYEEEERQRGNFPDRFSGHQFPNYSSELNVNALLLGDSALYLCASSLPGVTGELFFGEGSRLTVL.

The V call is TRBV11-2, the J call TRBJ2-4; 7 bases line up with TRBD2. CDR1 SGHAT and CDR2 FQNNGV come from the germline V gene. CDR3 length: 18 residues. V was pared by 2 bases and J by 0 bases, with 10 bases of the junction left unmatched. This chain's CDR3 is CASSLSMRSGVAKNIQYF. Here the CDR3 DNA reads TGTGCCAGCAGCTTATCCATGAGGAGCGGGGTAGCCAAAAACATTCAGTACTTC. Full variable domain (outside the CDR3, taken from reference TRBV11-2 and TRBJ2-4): EAGVAQSPRYKIIEKRQSVAFWCNPISGHATLYWYQQILGQGPKLLIQFQNNGVVDDSQLPKDRFSAERLKGVDSTLKIQPAKLEDSAVYLCASSLSMRSGVAKNIQYFGAGTRLSVL.

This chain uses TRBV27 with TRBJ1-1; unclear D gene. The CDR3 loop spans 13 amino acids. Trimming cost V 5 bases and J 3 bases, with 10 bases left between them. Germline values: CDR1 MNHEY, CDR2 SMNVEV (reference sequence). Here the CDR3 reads CASSPNSYTEAFF. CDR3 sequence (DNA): TGTGCCAGCAGTCCGAACAGCTACACTGAAGCTTTCTTT.

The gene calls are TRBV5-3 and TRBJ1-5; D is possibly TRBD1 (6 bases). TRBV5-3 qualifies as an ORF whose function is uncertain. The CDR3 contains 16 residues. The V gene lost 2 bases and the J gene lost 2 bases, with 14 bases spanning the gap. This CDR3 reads CARSFKGVLGNQPQHF. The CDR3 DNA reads TGTGCCAGAAGCTTCAAGGGGGTGTTGGGCAATCAGCCCCAGCATTTT.

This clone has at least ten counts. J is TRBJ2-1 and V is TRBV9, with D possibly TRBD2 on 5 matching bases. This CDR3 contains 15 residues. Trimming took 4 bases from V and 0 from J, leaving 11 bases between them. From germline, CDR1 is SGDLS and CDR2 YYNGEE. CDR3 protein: CASSYGEISYNEQFF. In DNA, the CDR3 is TGTGCCAGCAGCTACGGGGAGATCTCCTACAATGAGCAGTTCTTC.

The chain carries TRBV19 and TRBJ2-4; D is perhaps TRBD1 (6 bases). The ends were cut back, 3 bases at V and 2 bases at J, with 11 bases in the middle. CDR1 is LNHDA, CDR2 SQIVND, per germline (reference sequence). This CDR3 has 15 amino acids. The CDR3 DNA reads TGTGCCAGTAGTATGACAGGAGATACCAAAAACATTCAGTACTTC. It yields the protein CASSMTGDTKNIQYF.

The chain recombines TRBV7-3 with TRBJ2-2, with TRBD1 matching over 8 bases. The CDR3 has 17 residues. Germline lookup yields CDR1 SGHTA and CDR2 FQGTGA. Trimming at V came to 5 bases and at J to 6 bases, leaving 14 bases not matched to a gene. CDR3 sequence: CASSPLPTRGRSGELFF. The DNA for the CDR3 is TGTGCCAGCAGCCCCCTTCCCACCAGGGGGCGGTCCGGGGAGCTGTTTTTT.

The CDR3 DNA reads as TGTGCCAGCAGTGACAGGTTTACAGGGGGCACTGAAGCTTTCTTT. This sequence encodes CASSDRFTGGTEAFF. The V gene is TRBV25-1, the J gene TRBJ1-1; 8 bases line up with TRBD1. This CDR3 has 15 amino acids. The V gene end was trimmed by 3 bases and the J gene end by 4 bases; junction bases not matched to a gene: 7. CDR1 and CDR2 (germline): MGHDK, SYGVNS.

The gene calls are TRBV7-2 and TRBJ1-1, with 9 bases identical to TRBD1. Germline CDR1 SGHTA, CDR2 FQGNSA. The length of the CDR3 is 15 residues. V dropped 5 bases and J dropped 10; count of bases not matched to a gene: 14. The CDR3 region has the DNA TGTGCCAGCAGCACGTCACAACAGGGGGCGCGAGGAGCTTTCTTT. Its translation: CASSTSQQGARGAFF.

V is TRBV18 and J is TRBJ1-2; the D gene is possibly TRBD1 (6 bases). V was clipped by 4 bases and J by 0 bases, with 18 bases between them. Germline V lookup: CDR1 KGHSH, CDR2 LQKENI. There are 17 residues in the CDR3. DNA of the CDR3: TGTGCCAGCTCACTCCGGGACAAGAAACTTCCTAACTATGGCTACACCTTC. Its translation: CASSLRDKKLPNYGYTF.

The CDR3 DNA follows: TGCGCCAGCAGCTTGAGTACAACAGGGACCGATACGCAGTATTTT. Amino acid sequence: CASSLSTTGTDTQYF. The rearrangement uses TRBV5-1 and TRBJ2-3; a possible D gene is TRBD1 (6 bases). V dropped 1 base and J dropped 6 bases, with 15 bases sitting between them. Germline lookup yields CDR1 SGHRS and CDR2 YFSETQ. The CDR3 runs 15 residues.

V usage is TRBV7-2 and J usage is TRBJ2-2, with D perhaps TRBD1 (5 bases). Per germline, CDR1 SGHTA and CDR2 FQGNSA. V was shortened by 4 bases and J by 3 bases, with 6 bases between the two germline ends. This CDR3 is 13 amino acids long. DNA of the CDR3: TGTGCCAGCAGCTCGACAGACACCGGGGAGCTGTTTTTT. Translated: CASSSTDTGELFF.

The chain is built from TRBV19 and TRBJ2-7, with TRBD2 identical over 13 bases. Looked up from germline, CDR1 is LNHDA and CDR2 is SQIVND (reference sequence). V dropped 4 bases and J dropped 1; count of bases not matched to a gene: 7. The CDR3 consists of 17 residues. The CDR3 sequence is CASSTGTSGTPSYEQYF. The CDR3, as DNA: TGTGCCAGTAGTACAGGGACTAGCGGGACCCCATCCTACGAGCAGTACTTC.

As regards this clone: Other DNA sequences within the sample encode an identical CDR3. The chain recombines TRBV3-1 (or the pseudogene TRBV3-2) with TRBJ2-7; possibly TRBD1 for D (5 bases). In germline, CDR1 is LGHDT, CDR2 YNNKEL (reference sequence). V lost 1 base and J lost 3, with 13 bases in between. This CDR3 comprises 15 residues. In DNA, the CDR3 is TGTGCCAGCAGCCAAGCGGCAGGGCCTTACTACGAGCAGTACTTC. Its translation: CASSQAAGPYYEQYF.

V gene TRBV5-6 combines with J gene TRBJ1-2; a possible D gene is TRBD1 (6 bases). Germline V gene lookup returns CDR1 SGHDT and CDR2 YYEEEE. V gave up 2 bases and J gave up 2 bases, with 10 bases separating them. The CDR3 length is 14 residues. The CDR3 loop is CASSFYQGNYGYTF. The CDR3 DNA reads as TGTGCCAGCAGCTTCTACCAGGGGAACTATGGCTACACCTTC.